This is a list of T cell receptor beta chains from one sample in a study of response to subunit inactivated influenza vaccine. TCRdb itself ran the RT-PCR reads through MiXCR, one entry per CDR3 protein. The table includes 650,000 to 800,000 distinct CDR3 sequences, about 15% detected once. Sequenced material: PBMCs from blood, taken 14 days before vaccination. Receptor source: a man in his fifties who received an inactivated influenza vaccine. Each CDR3 is given with its conserved first and last residue. Fields, in order: V gene, clone size, D gene, J gene, CDR3 protein, CDR3 DNA. D genes are given only for firm matches. The size entry is marked missing in some rows and otherwise reads once, few, many or a size class.

TRBV5-1	.	.	TRBJ2-3	CASSLAPGLADTQYF	TGCGCCAGCAGCTTGGCCCCGGGGCTTGCAGATACGCAGTATTTT
TRBV6-5	few	.	TRBJ2-7	CASSYRSERPDDEQYF	TGTGCCAGCAGTTATCGGTCGGAGAGGCCCGATGACGAGCAGTACTTC
TRBV20-1	few	.	TRBJ2-7	CSAGIYEQYF	TGCAGTGCTGGAATCTACGAGCAGTACTTC
TRBV5-4	many	TRBD2	TRBJ2-1	CASRSGGSEQFF	TGTGCCAGCAGGAGCGGGGGCAGTGAGCAGTTCTTC
TRBV3-1	.	TRBD2	TRBJ2-5	CASRISSGQETQYF	TGTGCCAGCAGGATCTCTAGCGGACAAGAGACCCAGTACTTC
TRBV7-2	few	.	TRBJ1-4	CASSPGGVGLEGLFF	TGTGCCAGCAGCCCTGGCGGGGTGGGACTTGAGGGGTTGTTTTTT
TRBV20-1	.	TRBD1	TRBJ2-7	CSARDLTGGQYEQYF	TGCAGTGCTAGAGATCTAACAGGGGGACAATACGAGCAGTACTTC
TRBV2	.	.	TRBJ2-5	CASAGTRVETQYF	TGTGCCAGTGCCGGGACGCGGGTAGAGACCCAGTACTTC
TRBV3-1	many	.	TRBJ2-1	CASSTIQGSSYNEQFF	TGTGCCAGCAGCACTATACAGGGTAGCTCCTACAATGAGCAGTTCTTC
TRBV11-2	few	TRBD1	TRBJ2-2	CASSPGQSINTGELFF	TGTGCCAGCAGCCCGGGACAGTCAATTAACACCGGGGAGCTGTTTTTT
TRBV14	.	TRBD2	TRBJ2-7	CASSFKRGGLYEQYF	TGTGCCAGCAGCTTTAAGCGGGGGGGCCTCTACGAGCAGTACTTC
TRBV6-5	many	TRBD1	TRBJ1-5	CASSPSGQGNQPQHF	TGTGCCAGCAGTCCCTCGGGACAGGGGAATCAGCCCCAGCATTTT
TRBV12-3/TRBV12-4	.	TRBD1	TRBJ1-2	CASSLTGGMGGYTF	TGTGCCAGCAGTTTAACAGGGGGCATGGGCGGCTACACCTTC
TRBV24-1	few	.	TRBJ2-1	CATSDLSSGDNEQFF	TGTGCCACCAGTGATTTGAGCTCAGGGGACAATGAGCAGTTCTTC
TRBV5-5	.	.	TRBJ1-5	CASSPVGGRGNQPQHF	TGTGCCAGCAGCCCAGTTGGAGGACGGGGCAATCAGCCCCAGCATTTT
TRBV20-1	.	TRBD2	TRBJ2-1	CSARDQERGAGSYNEQFF	TGCAGTGCTAGAGATCAAGAGCGGGGGGCGGGATCCTACAATGAGCAGTTCTTC